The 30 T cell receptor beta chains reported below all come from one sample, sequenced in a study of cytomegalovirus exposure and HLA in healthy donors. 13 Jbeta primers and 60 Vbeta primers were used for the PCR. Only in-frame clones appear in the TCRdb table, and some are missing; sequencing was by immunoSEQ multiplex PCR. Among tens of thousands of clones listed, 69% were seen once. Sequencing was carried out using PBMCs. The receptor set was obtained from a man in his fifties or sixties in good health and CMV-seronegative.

The CDR3 region is CASSAIAGGTTLSTDTQYF. In DNA form, the CDR3 reads TGTGCCAGCAGCGCCATAGCGGGAGGGACGACTTTAAGCACAGATACGCAGTATTTT. The rearrangement joins TRBV9 to TRBJ2-3, with 11 bases matching TRBD2. Germline V lookup: CDR1 SGDLS, CDR2 YYNGEE. CDR3 length: 19 residues. The V and J ends lost 3 bases and 0 bases, in that order; junction bases with no gene match: 12.

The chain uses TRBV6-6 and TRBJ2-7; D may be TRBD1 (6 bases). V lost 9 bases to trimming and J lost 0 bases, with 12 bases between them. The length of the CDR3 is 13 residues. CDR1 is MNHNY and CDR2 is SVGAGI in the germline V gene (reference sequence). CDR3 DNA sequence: TGTGCCAGGGACAGCCATATCTCCTACGAGCAGTACTTC. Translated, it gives CARDSHISYEQYF.

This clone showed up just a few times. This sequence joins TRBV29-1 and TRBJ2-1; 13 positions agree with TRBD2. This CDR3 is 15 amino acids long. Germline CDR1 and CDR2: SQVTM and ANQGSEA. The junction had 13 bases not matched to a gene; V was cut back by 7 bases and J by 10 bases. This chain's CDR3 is CSALGLAGVYNEQFF. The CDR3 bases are TGCAGCGCCTTAGGACTAGCGGGAGTATATAACGAGCAGTTCTTC.

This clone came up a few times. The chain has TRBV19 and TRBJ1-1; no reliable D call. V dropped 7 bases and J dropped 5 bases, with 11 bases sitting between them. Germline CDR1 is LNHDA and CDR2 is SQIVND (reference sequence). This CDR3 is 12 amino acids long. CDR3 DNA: TGTGCCAGTAAAATCCCTGAGACTGAAGCTTTCTTT. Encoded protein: CASKIPETEAFF.

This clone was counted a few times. CDR3 amino acids: CASRVAGDTYNEQFF. In nucleotides, the CDR3 is TGTGCCAGCAGGGTAGCGGGAGACACCTACAATGAGCAGTTCTTC. The V call is TRBV2, the J call TRBJ2-1; 9 bases match TRBD2. Trimming took 6 bases from V and 2 from J; bases not matched to a gene: 5. The germline gives CDR1 SNHLY, CDR2 FYNNEI. The CDR3 runs to 15 residues. Full variable domain (rest looked up from reference TRBV2 and TRBJ2-1): EPEVTQTPSHQVTQMGQEVILRCVPISNHLYFYWYRQILGQKVEFLVSFYNNEISEKSEIFDDQFSVERPDGSNFTLKIRSTKLEDSAMYFCASRVAGDTYNEQFFGPGTRLTVL.

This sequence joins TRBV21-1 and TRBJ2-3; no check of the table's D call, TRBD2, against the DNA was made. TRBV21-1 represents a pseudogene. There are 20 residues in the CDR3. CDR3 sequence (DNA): TGTGCCAGCAGCAAAGATGAAGGGTTAGCGGGGAAGGGGCGCACAGATACGCAGTATTTT. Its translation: CASSKDEGLAGKGRTDTQYF.

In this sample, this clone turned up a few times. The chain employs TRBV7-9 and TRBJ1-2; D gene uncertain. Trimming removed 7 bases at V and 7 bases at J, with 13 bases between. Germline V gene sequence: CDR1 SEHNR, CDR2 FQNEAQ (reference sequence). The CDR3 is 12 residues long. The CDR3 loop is CASTIRVGGYTF. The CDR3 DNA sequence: TGTGCCAGCACCATCCGGGTGGGTGGCTACACCTTC.

The CDR3 coding sequence is TGCAGCGTTGCCAGGGCCCAAGAGACCCAGTACTTC. This encodes CSVARAQETQYF. The chain is built from TRBV29-1 and TRBJ2-5; maybe TRBD1 (5 bases). Germline V gene sequence: CDR1 SQVTM, CDR2 ANQGSEA. The CDR3 extends over 12 amino acids. Trimming removed 4 bases from V and 1 base from J, with 7 bases in between.

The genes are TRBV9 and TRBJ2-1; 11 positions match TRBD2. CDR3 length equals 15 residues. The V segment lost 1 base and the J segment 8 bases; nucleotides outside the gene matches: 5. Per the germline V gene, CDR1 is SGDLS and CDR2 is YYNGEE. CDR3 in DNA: TGTGCCAGCAGCGTACTAGCGGGGGGTTTCGATGAGCAGTTCTTC. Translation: CASSVLAGGFDEQFF.

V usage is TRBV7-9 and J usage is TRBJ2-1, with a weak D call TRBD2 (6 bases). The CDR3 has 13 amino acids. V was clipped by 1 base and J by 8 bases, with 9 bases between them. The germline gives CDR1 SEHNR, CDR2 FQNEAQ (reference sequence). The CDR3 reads CASSLVGSDEQFF. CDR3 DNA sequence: TGTGCCAGCAGCTTAGTCGGGAGCGATGAGCAGTTCTTC.

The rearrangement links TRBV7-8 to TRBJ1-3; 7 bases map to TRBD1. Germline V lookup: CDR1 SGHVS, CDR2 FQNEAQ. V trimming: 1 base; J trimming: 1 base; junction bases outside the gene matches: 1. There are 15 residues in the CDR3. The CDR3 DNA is TGTGCCAGCAGCTTAGGGACAGGTTCTGGAAACACCATATATTTT. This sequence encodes CASSLGTGSGNTIYF. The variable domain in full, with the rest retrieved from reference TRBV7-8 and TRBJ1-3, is GAGVSQSPRYKVAKRGQDVALRCDPISGHVSLFWYQQALGQGPEFLTYFQNEAQLDKSGLPSDRFFAERPEGSVSTLKIQRTQQEDSAVYLCASSLGTGSGNTIYFGEGSWLTVV.

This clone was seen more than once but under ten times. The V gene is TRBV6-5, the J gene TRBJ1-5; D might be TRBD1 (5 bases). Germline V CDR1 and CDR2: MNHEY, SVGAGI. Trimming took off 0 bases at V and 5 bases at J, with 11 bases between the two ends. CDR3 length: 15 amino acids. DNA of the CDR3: TGTGCCAGCAGTTACTCGAACAGGTTAGATCAGCCCCAGCATTTT. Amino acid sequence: CASSYSNRLDQPQHF.

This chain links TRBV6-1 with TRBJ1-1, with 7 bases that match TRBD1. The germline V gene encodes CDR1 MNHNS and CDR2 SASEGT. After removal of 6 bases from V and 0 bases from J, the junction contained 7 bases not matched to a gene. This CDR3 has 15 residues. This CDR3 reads CASSFAQGMNTEAFF. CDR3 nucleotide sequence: TGTGCCAGCAGCTTCGCACAGGGGATGAACACTGAAGCTTTCTTT.

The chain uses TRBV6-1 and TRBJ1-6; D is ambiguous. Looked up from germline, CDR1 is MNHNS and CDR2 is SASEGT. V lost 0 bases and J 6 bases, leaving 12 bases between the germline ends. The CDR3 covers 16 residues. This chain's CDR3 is CASSEASRILNSPLHF. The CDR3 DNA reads TGTGCCAGCAGTGAAGCTAGCCGGATTCTTAATTCACCCCTCCACTTT.

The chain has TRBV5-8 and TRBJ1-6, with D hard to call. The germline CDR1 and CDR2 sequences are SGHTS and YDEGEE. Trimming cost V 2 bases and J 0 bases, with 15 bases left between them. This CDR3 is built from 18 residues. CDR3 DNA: TGTGCCAGCAGCTTTCGACCCGGACTGAGCTCCTATAATTCACCCCTCCACTTT. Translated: CASSFRPGLSSYNSPLHF. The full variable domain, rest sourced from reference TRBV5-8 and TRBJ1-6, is EAGVTQSPTHLIKTRGQQATLRCSPISGHTSVYWYQQALGLGLQFLLWYDEGEERNRGNFPPRFSGRQFPNYSSELNVNALELEDSALYLCASSFRPGLSSYNSPLHFGNGTRLTVT.

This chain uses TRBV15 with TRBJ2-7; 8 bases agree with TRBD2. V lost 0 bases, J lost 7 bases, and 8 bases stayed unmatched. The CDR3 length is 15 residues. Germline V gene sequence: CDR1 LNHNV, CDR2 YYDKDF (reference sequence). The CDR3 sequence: CATSRDLAGGGEQYF. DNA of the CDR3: TGTGCCACCAGCAGAGATCTGGCGGGGGGCGGGGAGCAGTACTTC.

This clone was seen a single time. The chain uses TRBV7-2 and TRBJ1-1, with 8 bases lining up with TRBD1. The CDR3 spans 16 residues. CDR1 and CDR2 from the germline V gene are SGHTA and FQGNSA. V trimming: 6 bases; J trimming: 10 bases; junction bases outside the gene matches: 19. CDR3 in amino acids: CASSFFRGQGLASAFF. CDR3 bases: TGTGCCAGCAGTTTCTTCCGTGGACAGGGATTAGCGTCAGCTTTCTTT. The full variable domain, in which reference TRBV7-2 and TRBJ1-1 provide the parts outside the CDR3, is GAGVSQSPSNKVTEKGKDVELRCDPISGHTALYWYRQSLGQGLEFLIYFQGNSAPDKSGLPSDRFSAERTGGSVSTLTIQRTQQEDSAVYLCASSFFRGQGLASAFFGQGTRLTVV.

The CDR3 DNA follows: TGTGCCAGCAGCTTGGGCGCCTTCGGGGAAAATACGCAGTATTTT. Translating it yields CASSLGAFGENTQYF. This rearrangement joins TRBV5-4 to TRBJ2-3, with a possible D match to TRBD2 (5 bases). From germline, CDR1 is SGHNT and CDR2 YYREEE (reference sequence). V shed 0 bases and J shed 7 bases, with 15 bases lying between them. This CDR3 is built from 15 residues.

The CDR3 sequence: CAWSVLGGQGWGEAFF. The CDR3 nucleotides read TGTGCCTGGAGTGTACTTGGGGGACAGGGCTGGGGTGAAGCTTTCTTT. The chain couples TRBV30 to TRBJ1-1; 9 bases are shared with TRBD1. This CDR3 has 16 residues. V trimming: 0 bases; J trimming: 7 bases; junction bases outside the gene matches: 12. CDR1 and CDR2 from the germline V gene are GTSNPN and SVGIG (reference sequence).

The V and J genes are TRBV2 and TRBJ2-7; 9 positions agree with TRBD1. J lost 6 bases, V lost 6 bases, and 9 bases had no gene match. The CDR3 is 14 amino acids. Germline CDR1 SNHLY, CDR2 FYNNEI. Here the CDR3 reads CASRLPGQGIEQYV. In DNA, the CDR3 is TGTGCCAGCAGGCTTCCGGGACAGGGAATCGAGCAGTACGTC.

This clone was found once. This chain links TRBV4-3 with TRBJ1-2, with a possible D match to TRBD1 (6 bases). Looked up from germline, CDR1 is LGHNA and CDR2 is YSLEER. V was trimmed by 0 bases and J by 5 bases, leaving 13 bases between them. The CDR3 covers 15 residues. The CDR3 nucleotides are TGCGCCAGCAGCCAAGATAAGGGAGGGGGGTATGGCTACACCTTC. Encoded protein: CASSQDKGGGYGYTF.

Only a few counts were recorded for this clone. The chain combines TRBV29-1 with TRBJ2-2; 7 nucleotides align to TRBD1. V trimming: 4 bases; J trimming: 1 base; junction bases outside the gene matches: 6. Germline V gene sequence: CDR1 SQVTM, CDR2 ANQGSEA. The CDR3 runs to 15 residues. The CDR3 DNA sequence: TGCAGCGTTGTGTTTGGGACAGAGAACACCGGGGAGCTGTTTTTT. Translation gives CSVVFGTENTGELFF.

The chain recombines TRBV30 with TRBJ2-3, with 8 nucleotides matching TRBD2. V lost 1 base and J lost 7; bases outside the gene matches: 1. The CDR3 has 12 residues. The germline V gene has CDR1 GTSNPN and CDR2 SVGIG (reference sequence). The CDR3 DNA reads TGTGCCTGGAGTGGCGGGGGGTATACGCAGTATTTT. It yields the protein CAWSGGGYTQYF.

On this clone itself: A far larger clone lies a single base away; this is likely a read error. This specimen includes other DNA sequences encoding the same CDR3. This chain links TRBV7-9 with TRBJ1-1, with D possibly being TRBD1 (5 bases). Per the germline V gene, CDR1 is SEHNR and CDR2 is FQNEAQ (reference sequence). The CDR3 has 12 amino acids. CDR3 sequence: CASSLDRPEAFF. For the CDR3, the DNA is TGTGCTAGCAGCTTAGACAGACCTGAAGCTTTCTTT.

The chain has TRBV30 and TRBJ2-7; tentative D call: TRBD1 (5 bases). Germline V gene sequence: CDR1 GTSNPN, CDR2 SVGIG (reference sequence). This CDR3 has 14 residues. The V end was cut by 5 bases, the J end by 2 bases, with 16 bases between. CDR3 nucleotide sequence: TGTGCCTGGGACTCGACAGAAAGACCCTACGAGCAGTACGTC. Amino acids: CAWDSTERPYEQYV.

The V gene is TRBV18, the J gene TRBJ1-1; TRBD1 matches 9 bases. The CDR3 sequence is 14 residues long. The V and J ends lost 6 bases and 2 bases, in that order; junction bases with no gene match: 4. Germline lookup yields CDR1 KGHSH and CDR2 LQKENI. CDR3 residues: CASSQDRGNTEAFF. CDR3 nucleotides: TGTGCCAGCTCTCAGGACAGGGGAAACACTGAAGCTTTCTTT.

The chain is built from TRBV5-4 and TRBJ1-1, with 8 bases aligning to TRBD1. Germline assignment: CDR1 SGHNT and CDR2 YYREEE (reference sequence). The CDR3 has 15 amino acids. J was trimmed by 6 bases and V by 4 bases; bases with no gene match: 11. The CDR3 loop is CASSGGGQGEAEAFF. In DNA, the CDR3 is TGTGCCAGCAGCGGCGGTGGACAGGGTGAGGCTGAAGCTTTCTTT.

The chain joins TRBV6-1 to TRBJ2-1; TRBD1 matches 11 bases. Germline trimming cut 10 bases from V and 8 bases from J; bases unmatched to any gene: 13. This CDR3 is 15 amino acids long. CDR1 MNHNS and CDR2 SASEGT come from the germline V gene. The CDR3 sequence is CATRGRTGGRDEQFF. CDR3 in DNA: TGTGCCACTCGGGGGCGGACAGGGGGCAGGGATGAGCAGTTCTTC.

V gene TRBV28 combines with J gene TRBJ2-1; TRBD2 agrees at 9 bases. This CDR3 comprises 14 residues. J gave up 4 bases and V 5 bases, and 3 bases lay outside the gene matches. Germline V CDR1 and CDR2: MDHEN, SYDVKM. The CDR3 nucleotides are TGTGCCAGCAGTCGACTAGCGGCTTACAATGAGCAGTTCTTC. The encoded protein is CASSRLAAYNEQFF.

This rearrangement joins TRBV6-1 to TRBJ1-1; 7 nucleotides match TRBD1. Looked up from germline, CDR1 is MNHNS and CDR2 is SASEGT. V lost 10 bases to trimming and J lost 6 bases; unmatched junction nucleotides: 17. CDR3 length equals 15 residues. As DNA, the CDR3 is TGTGCCACCTCACAGGGGACCCCATTAAAAGCTGAAGCTTTCTTT. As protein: CATSQGTPLKAEAFF.